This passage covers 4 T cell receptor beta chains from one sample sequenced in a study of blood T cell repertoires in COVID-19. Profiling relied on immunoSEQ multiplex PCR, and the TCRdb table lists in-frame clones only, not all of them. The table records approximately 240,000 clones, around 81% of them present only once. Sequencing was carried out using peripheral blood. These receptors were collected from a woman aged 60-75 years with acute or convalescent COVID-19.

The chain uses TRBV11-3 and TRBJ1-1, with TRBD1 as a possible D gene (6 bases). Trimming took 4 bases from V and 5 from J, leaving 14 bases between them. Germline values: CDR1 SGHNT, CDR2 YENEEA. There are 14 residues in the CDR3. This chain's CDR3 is CASSSQGASTEAFF. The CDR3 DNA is TGTGCCAGCAGCTCACAGGGCGCTTCAACTGAAGCTTTCTTT. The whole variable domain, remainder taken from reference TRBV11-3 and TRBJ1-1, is EAGVVQSPRYKIIEKKQPVAFWCNPISGHNTLYWYLQNLGQGPELLIRYENEEAVDDSQLPKDRFSAERLKGVDSTLKIQPAELGDSAVYLCASSSQGASTEAFFGQGTRLTVV.

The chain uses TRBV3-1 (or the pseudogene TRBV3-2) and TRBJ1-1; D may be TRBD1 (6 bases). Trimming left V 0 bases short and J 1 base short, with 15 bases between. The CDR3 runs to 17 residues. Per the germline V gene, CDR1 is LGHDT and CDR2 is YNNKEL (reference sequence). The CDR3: CASSQDGQGLQNTEAFF. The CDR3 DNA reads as TGTGCCAGCAGCCAAGACGGGCAGGGGCTACAGAACACTGAAGCTTTCTTT.

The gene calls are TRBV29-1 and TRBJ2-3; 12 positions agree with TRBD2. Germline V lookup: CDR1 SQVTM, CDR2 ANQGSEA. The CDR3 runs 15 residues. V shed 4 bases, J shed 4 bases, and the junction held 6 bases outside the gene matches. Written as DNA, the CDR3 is TGCAGCGTTGGAGGCGCTAGCGGGGGGGCAGATACGCAGTATTTT. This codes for CSVGGASGGADTQYF.

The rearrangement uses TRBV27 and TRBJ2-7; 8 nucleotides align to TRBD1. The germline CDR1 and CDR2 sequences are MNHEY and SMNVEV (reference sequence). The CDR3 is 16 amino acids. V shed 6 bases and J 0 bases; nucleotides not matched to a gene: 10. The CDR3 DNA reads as TGTGCCAGCAGATATACCGGGACAGGCCTCTCCTACGAGCAGTACTTC. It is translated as CASRYTGTGLSYEQYF.